These 3 T cell receptor beta chains originate from one sample sequenced in a study of cytomegalovirus exposure and HLA in healthy donors. Only in-frame clones appear in the TCRdb table, and some are missing; sequencing was by immunoSEQ multiplex PCR. The repertoire consists of 150,000 to 250,000 clones, with roughly 81% occurring once and the leading ten covering 1% to 1.5%. The material sequenced was PBMCs. Source of these receptors: a woman in her 30s in good health and CMV-seronegative.

The V gene is TRBV4-2, the J gene TRBJ1-1, with D unresolved. The V and J ends lost 1 base and 8 bases respectively, with 14 bases between them. CDR3 length: 14 amino acids. Germline-derived CDR1 and CDR2 are LGHNA and YNFKEQ. CDR3 in DNA: TGTGCCAGCAGCCAAGGGGCCGGTCTGGGCGAAGCTTTCTTT. Amino acid sequence: CASSQGAGLGEAFF.

This chain connects TRBV29-1 to TRBJ2-3, with 7 bases identical to TRBD2. CDR3 length: 14 amino acids. V dropped 3 bases and J dropped 8; count of bases not matched to a gene: 11. Per the germline V gene, CDR1 is SQVTM and CDR2 is ANQGSEA. CDR3 sequence (DNA): TGCAGCGTTGATGGCGGGAGCGGTATCGGTACGCAGTATTTT. Protein sequence: CSVDGGSGIGTQYF.

The chain uses TRBV5-6 and TRBJ2-2; TRBD2 aligns across 8 bases. V lost 2 bases and J lost 5; bases outside the gene matches: 11. Germline CDR1 and CDR2: SGHDT and YYEEEE. The CDR3 has 17 residues. CDR3 amino acids: CASSLGKLAASTGELFF. The CDR3 DNA is TGTGCCAGCAGCTTAGGGAAACTAGCGGCGAGTACCGGGGAGCTGTTTTTT.